What follows are 2 T cell receptor beta chains derived from one specimen sequenced in a study of shared clonotypes between healthy human individuals (dated by TCRdb to 2020 to 2021). Receptor amplification or capture employed the immunoSEQ multiplex PCR assay. The source is immuneACCESS, and TCRdb retained only in-frame sequences with V and J called. Part of the clones is not carried over; for the studies checked, unresolved V genes explain less than half of this, and the remainder is unexplained. The sample records approximately 720,000 clones, about three quarters of which are singletons. The ten largest clones capture approximately 1.8% of the sample. The material sequenced was memory CD4+ T cells sorted from blood. The sample's cell subset or site label, decoded: CD45RA-negative fraction. Every receptor here comes from a woman in her twenties or thirties in good health.

This chain joins TRBV19 and TRBJ2-1, with 9 positions matching TRBD2. The CDR3 has 18 amino acids. The germline CDR1 and CDR2 sequences are LNHDA and SQIVND (reference sequence). Trimming cost V 6 bases and J 5 bases; bases outside gene matches: 17. Here the CDR3 reads CASSHSQLTSGRHNEQFF. DNA for the CDR3: TGTGCCAGTAGCCATTCCCAATTGACTAGCGGACGACACAATGAGCAGTTCTTC.

The chain links TRBV11-2 to TRBJ2-3, with D uncertain. Germline-derived CDR1 and CDR2 are SGHAT and FQNNGV. Trimming stripped 5 bases from V and 6 bases from J, with 9 bases between. The CDR3 has 12 amino acids. The CDR3 sequence: CASSPNIDTQYF. CDR3 DNA sequence: TGTGCCAGCAGCCCCAACATCGATACGCAGTATTTT. Combining the CDR3 with reference TRBV11-2 and TRBJ2-3 gives the whole variable domain EAGVAQSPRYKIIEKRQSVAFWCNPISGHATLYWYQQILGQGPKLLIQFQNNGVVDDSQLPKDRFSAERLKGVDSTLKIQPAKLEDSAVYLCASSPNIDTQYFGPGTRLTVL.